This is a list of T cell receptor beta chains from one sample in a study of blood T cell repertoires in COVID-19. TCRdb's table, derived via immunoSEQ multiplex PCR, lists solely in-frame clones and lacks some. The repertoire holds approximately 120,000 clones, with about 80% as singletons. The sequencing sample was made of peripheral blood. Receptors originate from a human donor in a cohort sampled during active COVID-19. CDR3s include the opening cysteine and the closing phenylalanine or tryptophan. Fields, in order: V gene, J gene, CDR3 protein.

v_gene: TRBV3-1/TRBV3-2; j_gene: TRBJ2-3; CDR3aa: CASSQEWGAGEDTQYF
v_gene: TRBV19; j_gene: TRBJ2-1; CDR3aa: CASTAGGHYNEQFF
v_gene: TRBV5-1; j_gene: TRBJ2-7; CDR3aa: CASSFGPDRHLDYEQYF
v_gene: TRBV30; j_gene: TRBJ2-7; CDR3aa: CAWSGGYEQYF
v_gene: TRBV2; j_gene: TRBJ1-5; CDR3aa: CASQGAYSNQPQHF
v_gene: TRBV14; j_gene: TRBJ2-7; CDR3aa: CASSNYHEQYF
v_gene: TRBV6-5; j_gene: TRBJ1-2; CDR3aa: CASGGLQGIYGYTF
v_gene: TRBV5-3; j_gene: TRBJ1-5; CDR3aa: CARSPGSRDRVANQPQHF
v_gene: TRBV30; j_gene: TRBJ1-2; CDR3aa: CAFTRNYGYTF
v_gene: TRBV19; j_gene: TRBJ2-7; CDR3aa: CASSIQGYEQYF
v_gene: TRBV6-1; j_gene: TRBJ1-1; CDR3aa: CASSEIPSPGAFF
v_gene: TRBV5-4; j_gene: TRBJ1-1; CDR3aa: CASSHLAPENTEAFF
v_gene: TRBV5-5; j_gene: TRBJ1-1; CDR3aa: CASSLAAGGVTEAFF
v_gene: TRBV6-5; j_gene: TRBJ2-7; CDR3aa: CASRRGQGAVEQYF
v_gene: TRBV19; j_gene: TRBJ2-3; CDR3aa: CASRPAVELGTDTQYF
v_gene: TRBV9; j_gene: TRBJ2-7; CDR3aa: CASSVGAGTHNRSYEQYF
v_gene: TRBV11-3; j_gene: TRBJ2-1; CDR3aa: CASGRGNNEQFF